Each of the 23 T cell receptor beta chains below was sequenced from the same sample in a study of T-cell memory formation after mild COVID-19. One entry per CDR3 protein results from TCRdb running MiXCR on the 5' RACE reads. The sample holds a few hundred thousand distinct CDR3 sequences, approximately 21% seen once. The sample taken for sequencing was PBMCs or a T cell subset sorted from them (not recorded which). The receptors shown here come from an adult woman who had mild COVID-19 (a few samples of this study predate the infection). Cell type and time point are not known.

This clonotype has a handful of counts. The gene calls are TRBV7-9 and TRBJ2-7, with 8 positions matching TRBD2. Germline V gene lookup returns CDR1 SEHNR and CDR2 FQNEAQ (reference sequence). V dropped 5 bases and J dropped 3; count of bases not matched to a gene: 6. The CDR3 totals 14 residues. CDR3 DNA: TGTGCCAGCAGCCCGGGGACTAGATTCTACGAGCAGTACTTC. It encodes CASSPGTRFYEQYF. Complete variable domain (other parts from reference TRBV7-9 and TRBJ2-7): DTGVSQNPRHKITKRGQNVTFRCDPISEHNRLYWYRQTLGQGPEFLTYFQNEAQLEKSRLLSDRFSAERPKGSFSTLEIQRTEQGDSAMYLCASSPGTRFYEQYFGPGTRLTVT.

At least ten counts were recorded for this clonotype. The rearrangement joins TRBV12-3 or TRBV12-4 to TRBJ2-3; D ambiguous. This CDR3 has 12 amino acids. Trimming removed 7 bases from V and 0 bases from J, with 5 bases in between. CDR3 loop: CASKASTDTQYF. CDR3 nucleotides: TGTGCCAGCAAAGCTAGCACAGATACGCAGTATTTT.

This clonotype appeared a few times. V is TRBV5-1 and J is TRBJ2-3; TRBD2 might be the D (5 bases). The CDR3 contains 12 residues. The ends were cut back, 4 bases at V and 4 bases at J, with 7 bases in the middle. Germline V lookup: CDR1 SGHRS, CDR2 YFSETQ. CDR3 nucleotides: TGCGCCAGCAGCGTCGGGGCAGATACGCAGTATTTT. As protein: CASSVGADTQYF.

The V and J genes are TRBV7-3 and TRBJ2-3; 7 bases agree with TRBD1. V shed 2 bases and J 5 bases; nucleotides not matched to a gene: 7. Per germline, CDR1 SGHTA and CDR2 FQGTGA. This CDR3 contains 15 residues. The CDR3 region is CASSLEGARLDTQYF. CDR3 bases: TGTGCCAGCAGCTTAGAGGGGGCGAGACTAGATACGCAGTATTTT. Filled out from reference TRBV7-3 and TRBJ2-3, the complete variable domain reads GAGVSQTPSNKVTEKGKYVELRCDPISGHTALYWYRQSLGQGPEFLIYFQGTGAADDSGLPNDRFFAVRPEGSVSTLKIQRTERGDSAVYLCASSLEGARLDTQYFGPGTRLTVL.

The chain has TRBV5-1 and TRBJ2-7; 7 bases map to TRBD1. CDR3 length equals 16 residues. Germline loops: CDR1 SGHRS, CDR2 YFSETQ. The V segment lost 4 bases and the J segment 3 bases; nucleotides outside the gene matches: 13. CDR3 sequence: CASSPRDSPKGYEQYF. DNA for the CDR3: TGCGCCAGCAGCCCACGGGACAGTCCAAAGGGCTACGAGCAGTACTTC.

This clonotype was observed at least ten times. V is TRBV12-3 or TRBV12-4 and J is TRBJ2-5; no clear D. The V and J ends lost 6 bases and 5 bases respectively, with 4 bases between them. The CDR3 has 10 amino acids. The CDR3 coding sequence is TGTGCCAGCAGCGGGGAGACCCAGTACTTC. Its protein product is CASSGETQYF.

V usage is TRBV28 and J usage is TRBJ1-6; TRBD1 is a possible D gene (6 bases). Germline lookup yields CDR1 MDHEN and CDR2 SYDVKM. Trimming left V 6 bases short and J 6 bases short, with 27 bases between. The CDR3 consists of 19 residues. The CDR3 DNA reads as TGTGCCAGCAGCCCTACCCTTCGTCGTAATGGACAGTCTAATTCACCCCTCCACTTT. Translated, it gives CASSPTLRRNGQSNSPLHF.

The V gene is TRBV5-1, the J gene TRBJ1-5, with TRBD1 identical over 8 bases. This CDR3 is 14 amino acids long. V shed 3 bases, J shed 6 bases, and the junction held 5 bases outside the gene matches. Germline assignment: CDR1 SGHRS and CDR2 YFSETQ. The CDR3 region is CASSSSQGAQPQHF. The DNA for the CDR3 is TGCGCCAGCAGCTCATCCCAGGGGGCTCAGCCCCAGCATTTT.

The chain joins TRBV20-1 to TRBJ1-4; 10 nucleotides line up with TRBD1. The CDR3 loop spans 14 amino acids. V gave up 3 bases and J gave up 6 bases; unmatched junction bases: 4. Per germline, CDR1 DFQATT and CDR2 SNEGSKA (reference sequence). The CDR3 DNA is TGCAGTGCTAGCGAGACAGGGGGCGATGAAAAACTGTTTTTT. It translates to CSASETGGDEKLFF.

J is TRBJ2-5 and V is TRBV7-2, with TRBD2 matching over 12 bases. The V gene's germline CDR1 is SGHTA and CDR2 FQGNSA. V dropped 2 bases and J dropped 5; count of bases not matched to a gene: 15. This CDR3 contains 19 residues. CDR3 protein: CASSLRGLAGGPWVETQYF. CDR3 DNA sequence: TGTGCCAGCAGCTTAAGAGGCCTAGCGGGAGGGCCTTGGGTGGAGACCCAGTACTTC.

As DNA, the CDR3 is TGTGCCACCAGTGATGCAGGCACTGGGGCCAACGTCCTGACTTTC. It is translated as CATSDAGTGANVLTF. This chain uses TRBV24-1 with TRBJ2-6, with no clear D. There are 15 residues in the CDR3. V was cut by 3 bases and J by 2 bases, with 7 bases left in between. CDR1 is KGHDR, CDR2 SFDVKD, per germline.

The chain joins TRBV7-2 to TRBJ1-5; 7 nucleotides align to TRBD1. Germline CDR1 and CDR2: SGHTA and FQGNSA. V lost 3 bases and J lost 7; bases outside the gene matches: 3. This CDR3 is built from 13 residues. The CDR3 sequence is CASSLGQWQPQHF. The CDR3 DNA reads TGTGCCAGCAGCTTGGGACAGTGGCAGCCCCAGCATTTT.

This clonotype was seen a handful of times. This chain uses TRBV3-1 with TRBJ1-2; D gene ambiguous. V lost 4 bases and J lost 5, with 17 bases in between. Germline CDR1 LGHDT, CDR2 YNNKEL (reference sequence). The CDR3 has 15 amino acids. CDR3 sequence: CASSLSSGRVYGYTF. Written as DNA, the CDR3 is TGTGCCAGCAGCCTTTCAAGCGGCAGAGTATATGGCTACACCTTC. The complete variable domain, with remaining parts taken from reference TRBV3-1 and TRBJ1-2, reads DTAVSQTPKYLVTQMGNDKSIKCEQNLGHDTMYWYKQDSKKFLKIMFSYNNKELIINETVPNRFSPKSPDKAHLNLHINSLELGDSAVYFCASSLSSGRVYGYTFGSGTRLTVV.

The chain carries TRBV4-1 and TRBJ1-2, with D unresolved. With 0 bases removed from V and 6 bases from J, the gap between germline ends came to 14 bases. CDR3 length: 15 residues. CDR1 is MGHRA and CDR2 is YSYEKL in the germline V gene. The CDR3 here is CASSQEYTSRNGYTF. The CDR3 DNA follows: TGCGCCAGCAGCCAAGAGTATACTTCTCGGAATGGCTACACCTTC.

This chain joins TRBV4-1 and TRBJ2-7; 10 bases align to TRBD2. J lost 7 bases, V lost 4 bases, and 7 bases had no gene match. Germline V gives CDR1 MGHRA, CDR2 YSYEKL. There are 14 residues in the CDR3. The CDR3 DNA reads TGCGCCAGCAGCCCATCTAGCGGGGGACGGGAGCAGTACTTC. It yields the protein CASSPSSGGREQYF.

There are a few counts of this clonotype. CDR3 sequence: CASSPDWQRFYEQYF. The CDR3 DNA sequence: TGTGCCAGCAGCCCGGATTGGCAGAGATTCTACGAGCAGTACTTC. The chain has TRBV11-3 and TRBJ2-7, with unresolved D. The V gene's germline CDR1 is SGHNT and CDR2 YENEEA. Trimming took 5 bases from V and 3 from J, leaving 17 bases between them. There are 15 residues in the CDR3.

The chain joins TRBV3-1 to TRBJ2-4; D may be TRBD1 or TRBD2 (5 bases each). In germline, CDR1 is LGHDT, CDR2 YNNKEL (reference sequence). There are 11 residues in the CDR3. V dropped 5 bases and J dropped 13 bases, with 12 bases sitting between them. CDR3 sequence (DNA): TGTGCCAGCAGCTCCCGTGGGGACCAGTACTTC. Amino acids: CASSSRGDQYF.

The chain joins TRBV11-2 to TRBJ1-2; D is possibly TRBD1 (5 bases). Germline values: CDR1 SGHAT, CDR2 FQNNGV. V gave up 5 bases and J gave up 2 bases, with 15 bases separating them. The CDR3 spans 15 residues. The CDR3 DNA reads TGTGCCAGCAGCCTCCTCGGGGCGCGGAACTATGGCTACACCTTC. The encoded protein is CASSLLGARNYGYTF.

This clonotype has more than one count but fewer than ten. The chain uses TRBV18 and TRBJ2-3; 15 bases match TRBD2. The V gene's germline CDR1 is KGHSH and CDR2 LQKENI. V lost 1 base to trimming and J lost 0 bases; unmatched junction nucleotides: 2. CDR3 size: 18 residues. The CDR3 bases are TGTGCCAGCTCACCACGGACTAGCGGGGGGGCTAGCACAGATACGCAGTATTTT. It translates to CASSPRTSGGASTDTQYF.

This clonotype was recorded a few times. The rearrangement uses TRBV5-6 and TRBJ2-7; D is possibly TRBD1 (5 bases). The CDR3 spans 13 residues. Germline V gene sequence: CDR1 SGHDT, CDR2 YYEEEE. V was shortened by 7 bases and J by 2 bases, with 13 bases between the two germline ends. The CDR3 is CASFTAGTYEQYF. The CDR3 nucleotides are TGTGCCAGCTTCACCGCAGGGACCTACGAGCAGTACTTC.

The table lists this clonotype with many counts. The chain links TRBV4-2 to TRBJ2-1, with D possibly matching TRBD2 (7 bases). The CDR3 runs 18 residues. V was cut by 3 bases and J by 8 bases, with 26 bases left in between. Germline V gene lookup returns CDR1 LGHNA and CDR2 YNFKEQ. CDR3 sequence reads: CASSHDGEGGPLAHEQFF. CDR3 bases: TGTGCCAGCAGCCACGATGGGGAGGGGGGGCCGCTAGCTCATGAGCAGTTCTTC.

The gene calls are TRBV9 and TRBJ2-2, with a tentative D call TRBD2 (6 bases). CDR1 is SGDLS and CDR2 is YYNGEE in the germline V gene. V was pared by 2 bases and J by 2 bases, with 16 bases between. This CDR3 comprises 17 residues. CDR3 coding DNA: TGTGCCAGCAGCGTCCCCTCCGGGACTCTCAACACCGGGGAGCTGTTTTTT. It yields the protein CASSVPSGTLNTGELFF.

This clonotype was counted between two and nine times. The chain couples TRBV12-3 or TRBV12-4 to TRBJ2-3; D is undetermined. CDR3 size: 17 residues. Between the trimmed V and J ends, which lost 4 bases and 4 bases, there was a span of 21 bases. DNA of the CDR3: TGTGCCAGCAGTTCCCTTCGGGTCACCCAGTTCGCAGATACGCAGTATTTT. It encodes CASSSLRVTQFADTQYF.